The clone carrying this TCR beta chain was seen only a few times. Its antigen is not known. The entry originates in a study of identical twins. Points from the study as a whole: Analyses of zero insertions could be partly confounded by invariant MAIT and iNKT cells. Modelling approaches yielded underestimates of out-of-frame TCR alpha sharing between monozygotic twins.

Template switching, a step in the protocol, added a universal primer site, and cDNA carried unique molecular identifiers. Each CDR3 protein gets one entry after TCRdb re-called the 5' RACE reads with MiXCR. This sample has roughly 1,500,000 distinct CDR3 sequences, with more than 30% found just once. Germline V gives CDR1 MDHEN, CDR2 SYDVKM. There are 15 residues in the CDR3. Trimming shortened V by 0 bases and J by 0 bases, and 3 bases separated the two germline ends. Only healthy Caucasians were included as donors. This TCR was recovered from a newborn girl in good health. The source material was cord blood. The chain joins TRBV28 to TRBJ2-6; no reliable D call. The CDR3, as DNA: TGTGCCAGCAGTTTATGGGTCTCTGGGGCCAACGTCCTGACTTTC. It translates to CASSLWVSGANVLTF.